This T cell receptor (beta chain) is from a study of identical twins. This clonotype has only a few counts. Trimming took off 5 bases at V and 5 bases at J, with 15 bases between the two ends. Looked up from germline, CDR1 is MNHNS and CDR2 is SASEGT. The CDR3 is made up of 14 amino acids. In TCRdb, the 5' RACE reads were re-called with MiXCR into one record per CDR3 protein. This table holds about 890,000 distinct CDR3 sequences, around 12% found once. The sample was also reused in another study, on yellow fever vaccine responses in identical twins.

The chain has TRBV6-1 and TRBJ2-5; no reliable D call. Input material: PBMCs. This TCR was recovered from a young woman in good health. The chain's CDR3 is CASSPGPREETQYF. DNA for the CDR3: TGTGCCAGCAGTCCGGGTCCGCGTGAGGAGACCCAGTACTTC.